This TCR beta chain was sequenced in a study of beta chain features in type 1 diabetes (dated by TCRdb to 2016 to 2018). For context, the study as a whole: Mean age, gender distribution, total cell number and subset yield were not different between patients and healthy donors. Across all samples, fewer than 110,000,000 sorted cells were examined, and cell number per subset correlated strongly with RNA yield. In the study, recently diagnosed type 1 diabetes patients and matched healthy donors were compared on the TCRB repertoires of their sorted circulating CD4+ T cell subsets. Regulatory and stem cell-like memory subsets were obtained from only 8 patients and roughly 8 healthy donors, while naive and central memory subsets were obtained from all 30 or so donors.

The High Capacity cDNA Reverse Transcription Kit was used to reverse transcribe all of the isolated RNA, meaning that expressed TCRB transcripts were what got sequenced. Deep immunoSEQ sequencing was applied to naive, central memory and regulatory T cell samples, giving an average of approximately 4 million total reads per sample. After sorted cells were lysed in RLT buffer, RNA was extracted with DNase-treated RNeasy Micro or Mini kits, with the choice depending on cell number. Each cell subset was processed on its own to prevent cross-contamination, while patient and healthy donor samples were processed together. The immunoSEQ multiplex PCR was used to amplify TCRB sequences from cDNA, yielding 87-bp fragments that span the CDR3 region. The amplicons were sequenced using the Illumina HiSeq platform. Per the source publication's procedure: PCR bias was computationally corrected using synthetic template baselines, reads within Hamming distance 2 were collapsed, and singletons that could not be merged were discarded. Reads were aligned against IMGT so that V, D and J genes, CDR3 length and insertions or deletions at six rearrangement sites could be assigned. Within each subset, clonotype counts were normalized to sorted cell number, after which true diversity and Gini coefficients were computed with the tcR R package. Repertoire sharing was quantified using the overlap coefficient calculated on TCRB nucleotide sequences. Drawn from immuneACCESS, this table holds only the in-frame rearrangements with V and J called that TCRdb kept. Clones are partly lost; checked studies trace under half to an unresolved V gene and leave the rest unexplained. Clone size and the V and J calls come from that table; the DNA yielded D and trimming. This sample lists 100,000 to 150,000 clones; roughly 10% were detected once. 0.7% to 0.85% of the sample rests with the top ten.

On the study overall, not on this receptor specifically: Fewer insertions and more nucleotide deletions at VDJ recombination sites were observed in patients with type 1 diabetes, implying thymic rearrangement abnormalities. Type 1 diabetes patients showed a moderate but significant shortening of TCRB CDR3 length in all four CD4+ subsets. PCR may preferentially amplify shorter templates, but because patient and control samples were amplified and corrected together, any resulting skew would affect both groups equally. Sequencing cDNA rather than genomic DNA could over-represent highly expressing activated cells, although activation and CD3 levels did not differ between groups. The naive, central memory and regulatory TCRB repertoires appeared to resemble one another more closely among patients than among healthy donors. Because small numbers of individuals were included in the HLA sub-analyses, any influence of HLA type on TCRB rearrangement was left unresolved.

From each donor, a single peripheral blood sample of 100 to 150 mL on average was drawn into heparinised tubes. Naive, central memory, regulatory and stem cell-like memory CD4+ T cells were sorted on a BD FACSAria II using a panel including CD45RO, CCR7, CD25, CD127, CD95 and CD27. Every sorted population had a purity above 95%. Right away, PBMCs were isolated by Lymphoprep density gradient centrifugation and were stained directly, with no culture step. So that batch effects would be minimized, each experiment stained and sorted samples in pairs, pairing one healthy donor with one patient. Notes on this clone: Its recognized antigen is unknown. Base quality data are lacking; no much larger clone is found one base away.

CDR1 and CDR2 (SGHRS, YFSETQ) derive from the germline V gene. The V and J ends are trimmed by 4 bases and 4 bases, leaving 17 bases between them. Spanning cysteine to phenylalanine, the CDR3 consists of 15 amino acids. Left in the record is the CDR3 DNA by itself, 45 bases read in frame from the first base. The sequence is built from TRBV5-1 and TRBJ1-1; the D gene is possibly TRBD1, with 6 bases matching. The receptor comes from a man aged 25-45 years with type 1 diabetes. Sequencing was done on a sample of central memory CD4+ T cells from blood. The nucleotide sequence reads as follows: TGCGCCAGCAGCCAATGGGACACTCTTCGCACTGAAGCTTTCTTT. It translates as CASSQWDTLRTEAFF.